The 5 T cell receptor beta chains reported below all come from one sample, sequenced in a study of blood T cell repertoires in COVID-19 (dated by TCRdb to 2019 to 2021). The library was built by means of the immunoSEQ multiplex PCR assay. The clones in this table, taken by TCRdb from immuneACCESS, are in-frame only. Not every clone is retained; where verified, under half of the shortfall comes from an unresolved V gene, and the cause of the rest is unknown. In all, the sample holds about 330,000 clones, and around 86% of those were seen once. The ten largest clones represent about 10% of the sample. Sequenced material: PBMCs or T cells enriched from blood (not recorded which). These receptors were taken from a young woman who had recovered from COVID-19.

This rearrangement joins TRBV29-1 to TRBJ2-5; possible D gene TRBD1, 6 bases. The germline V gene encodes CDR1 SQVTM and CDR2 ANQGSEA. CDR3 length: 11 residues. V lost 7 bases to trimming and J lost 4 bases, with 10 bases between them. The CDR3 sequence is CSAKTGETQYF. The CDR3 nucleotides are TGCAGCGCTAAGACAGGAGAGACCCAGTACTTC.

V gene TRBV19 combines with J gene TRBJ2-7; TRBD1 agrees at 7 bases. The germline V gene encodes CDR1 LNHDA and CDR2 SQIVND (reference sequence). This CDR3 comprises 15 residues. J lost 4 bases, V lost 5 bases, and 11 bases had no gene match. The CDR3 sequence: CASSPSGGFQYEQYF. The CDR3, as DNA: TGTGCCAGTAGTCCTTCAGGGGGTTTTCAGTACGAGCAGTACTTC. The entire variable domain, with the rest obtained from reference TRBV19 and TRBJ2-7, is as follows: DGGITQSPKYLFRKEGQNVTLSCEQNLNHDAMYWYRQDPGQGLRLIYYSQIVNDFQKGDIAEGYSVSREKKESFPLTVTSAQKNPTAFYLCASSPSGGFQYEQYFGPGTRLTVT.

The J gene is TRBJ1-1, the V gene TRBV6-6, with no clear D. CDR3 length: 13 residues. CDR1 and CDR2 (germline): MNHNY, SVGAGI (reference sequence). V lost 8 bases and J lost 3, with 13 bases in between. The CDR3 DNA reads TGTGCCAGCTGTCCGGGATGGGACACTGAAGCTTTCTTT. Translated: CASCPGWDTEAFF.

The chain links TRBV28 to TRBJ2-1, with 7 bases that match TRBD1. Germline V gene lookup returns CDR1 MDHEN and CDR2 SYDVKM. The CDR3 consists of 14 residues. V was clipped by 8 bases and J by 1 base; unmatched bases: 5. The DNA of the CDR3 is TGTGCCAGCTGCGAGACAGGGTCCTACAATGAGCAGTTCTTC. Protein product: CASCETGSYNEQFF. The full variable domain, its missing parts supplied by reference TRBV28 and TRBJ2-1, is DVKVTQSSRYLVKRTGEKVFLECVQDMDHENMFWYRQDPGLGLRLIYFSYDVKMKEKGDIPEGYSVSREKKERFSLILESASTNQTSMYLCASCETGSYNEQFFGPGTRLTVL.

The chain links TRBV4-1 to TRBJ1-5, with D possibly being TRBD1 (5 bases). V lost 2 bases to trimming and J lost 6 bases, with 20 bases between them. CDR3 size: 17 residues. Looked up from germline, CDR1 is MGHRA and CDR2 is YSYEKL. CDR3 sequence: CASSQNPGGSEVQPQHF. DNA of the CDR3: TGCGCCAGCAGCCAAAACCCGGGGGGGAGTGAAGTTCAGCCCCAGCATTTT.